The rows below give T cell receptor beta chains drawn from one sample of a study of blood T cells in healthy people across ages. MiXCR was run by TCRdb on the 5' RACE reads, yielding one entry per CDR3 protein. The sample records 1.2 million to 1.5 million distinct CDR3 sequences, roughly 40% being singletons. Sample: blood. The receptors originated from a woman aged 18-30 years in good health. Each CDR3 is given with its conserved first and last residue. The D gene is left open where the match is weak. A row's size may be missing; if present it is once, few, many or a size class.

j_gene,abundance,d_gene,v_gene,CDR3nt,CDR3aa
TRBJ1-4,.,TRBD1,TRBV7-9,TGTGCCAGCAGCACGACAGGGTTCTTCGAAAAACTGTTTTTT,CASSTTGFFEKLFF
TRBJ1-1,few,.,TRBV6-5,TGTGCCAGCAGCCCGGGGCTCGCAACTGAAGCTTTCTTT,CASSPGLATEAFF
TRBJ2-5,.,TRBD2,TRBV6-2/TRBV6-3,TGTGCCAGCAGTATCCCGGGGGGGCCGGGCCAAGAGACCCAGTACTTC,CASSIPGGPGQETQYF
TRBJ1-2,.,TRBD1,TRBV10-3,TGTGCCATCAGTGAGAGACAGGGCCCCTGTCTCACCTTC,CAISERQGPCLTF
TRBJ2-7,.,TRBD1,TRBV2,TGTGCCAGCAGTGTATCCGGGACAGGCTACGAGCAGTACTTC,CASSVSGTGYEQYF
TRBJ2-5,few,.,TRBV4-2,TGTGCCAGCAGCCAAGTGGGAGCAGTCATATCCCTATCACAAGAGACCCAGTACTTC,CASSQVGAVISLSQETQYF
TRBJ2-3,few,.,TRBV20-1,TGCAGTGCTACCCTGGGAGATACGCAGTATTTT,CSATLGDTQYF
TRBJ1-1,.,.,TRBV20-1,TGCAGTGCTAGGGCCCAGAGAGAAACTGAAGCTTTCTTT,CSARAQRETEAFF
TRBJ2-7,few,TRBD2,TRBV9,TGTGCCAGCAGCGTAGGAAGCGGGGGATTACTATACGAGCAGTACTTC,CASSVGSGGLLYEQYF
TRBJ1-1,few,.,TRBV3-1,TGTGCCAGCAGCCAATTACAGGAAGCTTTCTTT,CASSQLQEAFF
TRBJ2-5,few,TRBD2,TRBV15,TGTGCCACCAGCAGAGATATTACTAGCGGGAGGGAACGGGAGCAGTACTTC,CATSRDITSGREREQYF
TRBJ2-7,.,.,TRBV2,TGTGCCAGCGATTTAACTAGCTCCTACGAGCAGTACTTC,CASDLTSSYEQYF
TRBJ1-2,once,.,TRBV6-5,TGTGCCAGCAGTTACGGAGGGGAGCCCTATGGCTACACCTTC,CASSYGGEPYGYTF
TRBJ1-2,.,.,TRBV12-3/TRBV12-4,TGTGCCAGCAGCCGAACCGGGCAGCCACTGGAGAACTATGGCTACACCTTC,CASSRTGQPLENYGYTF
TRBJ2-7,.,.,TRBV6-1,TGTGCCAGCAGTGAAGCCATTGGCTCCTACGAGCAGTACTTC,CASSEAIGSYEQYF
TRBJ1-2,.,.,TRBV28,TGTGCCAGCAGTACTAGGGAGCTCAGTGGCTACACCTTC,CASSTRELSGYTF
TRBJ2-7,few,.,TRBV9,TGTGCCAGCAGCGCACGACAGAGGGAAGGGCGTGACGAGCAGTACTTC,CASSARQREGRDEQYF
TRBJ2-2,.,TRBD2,TRBV2,TGTGCCAGCAGTACTAGCGGGGGTTATCACTCGGAGCTGTTTTTT,CASSTSGGYHSELFF
TRBJ1-1,once,TRBD1,TRBV6-2/TRBV6-3,TGTGCCAGCAACTGGTGGCGGACAGGGGGGACTGAAGCTTTCTTT,CASNWWRTGGTEAFF
TRBJ1-4,.,TRBD1,TRBV12-3/TRBV12-4,TGTGCCAGCAGGAAGACAGGGGGTAATGAAAAACTGTTTTTT,CASRKTGGNEKLFF
TRBJ1-5,.,TRBD1,TRBV7-2,TGTGCCAACAGCTTAGGGGGCATTAGCAATCAGCCCCAGCATTTT,CANSLGGISNQPQHF
TRBJ1-4,.,.,TRBV20-1,TGCAGTGCTACAGACCCAACTAATGAAAAACTGTTTTTT,CSATDPTNEKLFF
TRBJ2-7,many,.,TRBV29-1,TGCAGCGTTGAAGATCTTAGGTACGAGCAGTACTTC,CSVEDLRYEQYF
TRBJ2-1,.,.,TRBV28,TGTGCCAGCAGTTTACCCCCGGGACATCCCTCCGGCACTGAGCAGTTCTTC,CASSLPPGHPSGTEQFF
TRBJ2-5,.,TRBD2,TRBV5-1,TGCGCCAGCAGCGTAAGCGGGACCTTCGGGGGAGATGAGCAGTACTTC,CASSVSGTFGGDEQYF
TRBJ2-3,.,.,TRBV29-1,TGCAGCGTTTCACGGGGTTCAGATACGCAGTATTTT,CSVSRGSDTQYF
TRBJ2-3,few,.,TRBV27,TGTGCCAGCAGTTTATCGGCTAGTTTACCCACAGATACGCAGTATTTT,CASSLSASLPTDTQYF
TRBJ1-2,few,.,TRBV14,TGTGCCAGCAGCATTGACAGCGACTATGGCTACACCTTC,CASSIDSDYGYTF
TRBJ2-1,.,.,TRBV24-1,TGTGCCACCAGTGAACCCGGGGAGCCTGGGGTCAATGAGCAGTTCTTC,CATSEPGEPGVNEQFF
TRBJ2-1,.,.,TRBV10-3,TGTGCCATCAGTGATGGGGGGGGCTTCAATGAGCAGTTCTTC,CAISDGGGFNEQFF
TRBJ2-7,.,.,TRBV12-3/TRBV12-4,TGTGCCAGCAGTTTATCAGGGGCTATTCCCTACGAGCAGTACTTC,CASSLSGAIPYEQYF
TRBJ2-1,few,.,TRBV12-3/TRBV12-4,TGTGCCAGCACCCTAGGGCAGGGAGACAATGAGCAGTTCTTC,CASTLGQGDNEQFF
TRBJ2-3,once,.,TRBV11-3,TGTGCCAGCAGCTTACCCCGGGGGTTAAGCACAGATACGCAGTATTTT,CASSLPRGLSTDTQYF
TRBJ2-1,few,TRBD2,TRBV9,TGTGCCAGCAGCCAGACTAGCGGGGGCCAGTACAATGAGCAGTTCTTC,CASSQTSGGQYNEQFF
TRBJ2-7,few,.,TRBV2,TGTGCCAGGGGGCGGGAATACGAGCAGTACTTC,CARGREYEQYF
TRBJ2-3,.,TRBD2,TRBV14,TGTGCCAGCAGCCGGACTAGCGGCCTTACGCAGTATTTT,CASSRTSGLTQYF
TRBJ2-1,.,TRBD2,TRBV29-1,TGCAGCGTCCGGGGGAGCGGGAGCGCCTTGGATGAGCAGTTCTTC,CSVRGSGSALDEQFF
TRBJ1-2,.,.,TRBV27,TGTGCCAGCAGTTCCGGACGGTACAAGGATGGCTACACCTTC,CASSSGRYKDGYTF
TRBJ1-5,.,.,TRBV20-1,TGCAGTGCTAGAGAACGGGTTTTATCGGGCAATCATCAGCCCCAGCATTTT,CSARERVLSGNHQPQHF
TRBJ2-1,.,.,TRBV6-4,TGTGCCAGCAGTGAACAACGGAACAATGAGCAGTTCTTC,CASSEQRNNEQFF
TRBJ1-5,few,.,TRBV28,TGTGCCAGCAGCAAAGGGGGGCCAGGCAATCAGCCCCAGCATTTT,CASSKGGPGNQPQHF
TRBJ2-1,.,TRBD2,TRBV20-1,TGCAGTGCTCCTCTAGCGGGAGCCTACAATGAGCAGTTCTTC,CSAPLAGAYNEQFF
TRBJ2-5,once,TRBD2,TRBV20-1,TGCAGTGCTAGGGGGAACTCTGGGACTAGCGGGGGCCGGGGAGAGACCCAGTACTTC,CSARGNSGTSGGRGETQYF
TRBJ2-3,.,.,TRBV6-5,TGTGCCAGCACCCCGGGGCTTGGCACAGATACGCAGTATTTT,CASTPGLGTDTQYF
TRBJ1-1,.,.,TRBV10-3,TGTGCCATCAGTGAGATGAACACTGAAGCTTTCTTT,CAISEMNTEAFF